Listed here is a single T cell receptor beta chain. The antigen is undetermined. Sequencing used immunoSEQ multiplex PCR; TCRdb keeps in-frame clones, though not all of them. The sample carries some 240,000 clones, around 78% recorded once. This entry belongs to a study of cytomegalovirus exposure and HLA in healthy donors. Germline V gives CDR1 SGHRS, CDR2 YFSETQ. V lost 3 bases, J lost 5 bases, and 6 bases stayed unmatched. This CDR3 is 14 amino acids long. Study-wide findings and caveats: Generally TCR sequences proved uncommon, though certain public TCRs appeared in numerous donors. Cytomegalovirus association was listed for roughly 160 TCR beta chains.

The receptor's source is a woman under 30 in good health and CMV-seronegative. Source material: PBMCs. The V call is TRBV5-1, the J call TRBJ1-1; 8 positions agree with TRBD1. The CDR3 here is CASSWTGIKTEAFF. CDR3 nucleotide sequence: TGCGCCAGCAGCTGGACAGGGATTAAGACTGAAGCTTTCTTT.